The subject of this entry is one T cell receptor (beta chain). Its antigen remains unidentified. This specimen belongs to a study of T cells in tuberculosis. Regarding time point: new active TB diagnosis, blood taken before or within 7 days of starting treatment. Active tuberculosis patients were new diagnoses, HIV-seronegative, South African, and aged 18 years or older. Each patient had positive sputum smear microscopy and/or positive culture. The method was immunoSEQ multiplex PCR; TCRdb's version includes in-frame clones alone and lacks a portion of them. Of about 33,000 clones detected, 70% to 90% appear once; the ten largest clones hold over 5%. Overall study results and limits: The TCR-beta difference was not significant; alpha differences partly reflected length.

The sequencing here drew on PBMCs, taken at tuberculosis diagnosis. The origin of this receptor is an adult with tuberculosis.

The CDR3 loop is CASSRDRFSYEQYF. The CDR3 DNA reads as TGTGCCAGCAGCCGGGACAGGTTCTCCTACGAGCAGTACTTC. This chain connects TRBV5-4 to TRBJ2-7, with 8 nucleotides matching TRBD1. The CDR3 spans 14 residues. Germline V CDR1 and CDR2: SGHNT, YYREEE (reference sequence). V shed 4 bases and J 0 bases; nucleotides not matched to a gene: 3.